The TCR beta chain described here comes from a study of cytomegalovirus exposure and HLA in healthy donors. Study information: HLA-typed donors were the source of roughly 80 million unique TCRs held in an early data release. Study findings and constraints: Clonal expansion, a later analysis showed, was greater in HLA-associated TCR beta chains than in equally common others. CMV serostatus was the only immune exposure information that was available.

Comments on this clone: Its antigen is still unknown.

Trimming stripped 5 bases from V and 5 bases from J, with 13 bases between. Germline-derived CDR1 and CDR2 are LNHNV and YYDKDF (reference sequence). The CDR3 covers 14 residues. 13 Jbeta primers and 60 Vbeta primers were used for the PCR. This table comes from immunoSEQ multiplex PCR, and its TCRdb copy is limited to in-frame clones, with some not included. The sample yields over 200,000 clones, more than 85% seen once. Input material: PBMCs. The V gene is TRBV15, the J gene TRBJ2-1; a possible D gene is TRBD1 (6 bases). This receptor was taken from a woman younger than 30 in good health and CMV-seronegative. Written as DNA, the CDR3 is TGTGCCACCAGCGGGGGCCGACGGGACAATGAGCAGTTCTTC. Protein sequence: CATSGGRRDNEQFF.